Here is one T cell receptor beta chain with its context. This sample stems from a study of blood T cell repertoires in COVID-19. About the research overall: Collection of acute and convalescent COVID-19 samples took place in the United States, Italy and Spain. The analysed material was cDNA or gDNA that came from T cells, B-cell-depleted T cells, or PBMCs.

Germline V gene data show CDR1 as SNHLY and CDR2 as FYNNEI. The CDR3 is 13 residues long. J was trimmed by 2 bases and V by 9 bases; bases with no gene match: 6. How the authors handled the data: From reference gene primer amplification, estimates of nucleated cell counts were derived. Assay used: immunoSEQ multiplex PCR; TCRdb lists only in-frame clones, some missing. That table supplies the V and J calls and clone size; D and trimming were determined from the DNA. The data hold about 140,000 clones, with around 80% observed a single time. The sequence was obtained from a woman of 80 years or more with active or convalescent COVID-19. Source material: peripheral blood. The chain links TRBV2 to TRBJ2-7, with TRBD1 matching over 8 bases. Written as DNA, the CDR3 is TGTGCCAGGGACAGGGTTCTCGCCTACGAGCAGTACTTC. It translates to CARDRVLAYEQYF.